The 5 T cell receptor beta chains given below trace back to one sample, sequenced in a study of T cell repertoires in cytomegalovirus infection. What these receptors recognize is not known. Each CDR3 protein gets one entry after TCRdb re-called the reads with MiXCR. The data contain some 940,000 distinct CDR3 sequences, roughly 31% of them singletons. Sequenced material: cultured CD8+ T cells from PBMCs, taken from culture after CMV antigen stimulation. The receptors here all came from a human donor in good health (CMV status not recorded). Some clones in this sample may be carry-over from other donors' samples.

The J gene is TRBJ2-3, the V gene TRBV7-3, with D hard to call. The CDR3 has 13 residues. The V end was cut by 1 base, the J end by 5 bases, with 7 bases between. Germline lookup yields CDR1 SGHTA and CDR2 FQGTGA. CDR3 nucleotide sequence: TGTGCCAGCAGCTTAATATTCATAGATACGCAGTATTTT. Amino acid sequence: CASSLIFIDTQYF.

In the case of this clonotype: One end of the junction does not line up with germline, which may come from a read error. The chain has TRBV6-8 and TRBJ1-1, with D possibly TRBD1 on 5 matching bases. This CDR3 has 13 residues. Germline V CDR1 and CDR2: MNHGY, SAAAGT. This CDR3 reads CVSRYTGNTEAFF. The CDR3 nucleotides are TGTGTCAGCAGGTACACAGGGAACACTGAAGCTTTCTTT.

This clonotype was seen ten or more times. The chain uses TRBV7-2 and TRBJ1-5; no definite D call. The CDR3 is made up of 15 amino acids. Germline CDR1 and CDR2: SGHTA and FQGNSA. Between the trimmed V and J ends, which lost 0 bases and 6 bases, there was a span of 12 bases. CDR3 region: CASSLASAGFQPQHF. The CDR3 nucleotides are TGTGCCAGCAGCTTAGCCAGTGCAGGTTTTCAGCCCCAGCATTTT.

Many counts were recorded for this clonotype. The V and J genes are TRBV7-9 and TRBJ2-3; the D is unclear. Germline loops: CDR1 SEHNR, CDR2 FQNEAQ (reference sequence). V was trimmed by 1 base and J by 2 bases, leaving 4 bases between them. The CDR3 runs to 13 residues. Here the CDR3 reads CASSLEYTDTQYF. The DNA of the CDR3 is TGTGCCAGCAGCTTAGAATACACAGATACGCAGTATTTT. Looking up the rest from reference TRBV7-9 and TRBJ2-3 gives the full variable domain: DTGVSQNPRHKITKRGQNVTFRCDPISEHNRLYWYRQTLGQGPEFLTYFQNEAQLEKSRLLSDRFSAERPKGSFSTLEIQRTEQGDSAMYLCASSLEYTDTQYFGPGTRLTVL.

The rearrangement uses TRBV4-1 and TRBJ1-1, with D perhaps matching TRBD1 (6 bases). The CDR3 is made up of 15 amino acids. Deletions cut 5 bases from V and 4 bases from J, with 17 bases between. CDR1 and CDR2 from the germline V gene are MGHRA and YSYEKL. CDR3 protein: CASSYDRTLVTEAFF. Written as DNA, the CDR3 is TGCGCCAGCAGCTACGACAGGACGTTGGTCACTGAAGCTTTCTTT.